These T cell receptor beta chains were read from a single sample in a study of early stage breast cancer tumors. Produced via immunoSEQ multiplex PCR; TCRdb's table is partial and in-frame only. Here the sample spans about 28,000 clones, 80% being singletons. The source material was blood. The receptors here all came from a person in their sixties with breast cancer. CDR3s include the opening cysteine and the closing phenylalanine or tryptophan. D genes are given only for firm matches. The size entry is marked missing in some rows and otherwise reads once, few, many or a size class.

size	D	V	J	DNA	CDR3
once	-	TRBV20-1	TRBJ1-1	TGCAGTGGATTCAGGGCTGAAGCTTTCTTT	CSGFRAEAFF
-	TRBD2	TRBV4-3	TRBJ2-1	TGCGCCAGCAGCCAAGGACTAGCGGCTAACAATGAGCAGTTCTTC	CASSQGLAANNEQFF
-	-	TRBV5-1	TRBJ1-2	TGCGCCAGCAGCTCTGGACAGAACTATGGCTACACCTTC	CASSSGQNYGYTF
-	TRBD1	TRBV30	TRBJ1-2	TGTGCCTGGAGTAATTTGGAACAGGGGCTAAGCGGCTACACCTTC	CAWSNLEQGLSGYTF
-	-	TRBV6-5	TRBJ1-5	TGTGCCAGCAGTTCGGACAGACCTAGCAATCAGCCCCAGCATTTT	CASSSDRPSNQPQHF
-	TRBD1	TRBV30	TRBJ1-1	TGTGCCTGGAGTGAGAGGGGCAGGGGGACTGAAGCTTTCTTT	CAWSERGRGTEAFF
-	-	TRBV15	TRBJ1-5	TGTGCCACCAGCAGAGACAAGAAGAACCGACTTACATCTCAGCCCCAGCATTTT	CATSRDKKNRLTSQPQHF
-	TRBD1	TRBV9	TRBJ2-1	TGTGCCAGCAGCGTCGAGGGGGCGCGCAATGAGCAGTTCTTC	CASSVEGARNEQFF
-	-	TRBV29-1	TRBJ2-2	TGCAGCGTGAGAGAGACCGGGGAGCTGTTTTTT	CSVRETGELFF
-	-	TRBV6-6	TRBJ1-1	TGTGCCAGCGGAAATGGGGGGGGCACTGAAGCTTTCTTT	CASGNGGGTEAFF
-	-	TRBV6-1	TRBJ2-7	TGTGCCAGCAGTGAATCAGGAACCTACGAGCAGTACTTC	CASSESGTYEQYF
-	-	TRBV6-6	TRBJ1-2	TGTGCCAGCAGTTACGGTGGTAGAGGCTACACCTTC	CASSYGGRGYTF
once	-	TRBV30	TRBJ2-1	TGTGCCTGGAGTGTACGGGGAGCGGCTAGCTACAATGAGCAGTTCTTC	CAWSVRGAASYNEQFF
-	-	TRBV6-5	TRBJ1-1	TGTGCCAGCAGTTACTCAAGGGGCCCCTTGAACACTGAAGCTTTCTTT	CASSYSRGPLNTEAFF
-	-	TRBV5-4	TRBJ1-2	TGTGCCAGCAGCTTGGATCGGACAGCCCTCTTAAGCTACACCTTC	CASSLDRTALLSYTF
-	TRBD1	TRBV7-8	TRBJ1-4	TGTGCCAGCAGCCCACCGGGACAGGGCCCCGGTATAGGTGAAAAACTGTTTTTT	CASSPPGQGPGIGEKLFF
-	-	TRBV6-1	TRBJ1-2	TGTGCCAGCAGTTTAGCTAACTATGGCTACACCTTC	CASSLANYGYTF
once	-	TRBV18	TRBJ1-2	TGTGCCAGCTCACCACCGGCAGGGCAGCGCTATGGCTACACCTTC	CASSPPAGQRYGYTF
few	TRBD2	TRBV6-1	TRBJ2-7	TGTGCCAGCAGTCTACTAGCGGGAGTTAACGAGCAGTACTTC	CASSLLAGVNEQYF
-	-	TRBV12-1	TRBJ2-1	TGTGCCAGCAGCTTGTATAGCGGGAGAAGGGGTAATGAGCAGTTCTTC	CASSLYSGRRGNEQFF
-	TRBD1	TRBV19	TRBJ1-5	TGTGCCAGTATGAGGGGGACAGGGGGCGCCGGCAATCAGCCCCAGCATTTT	CASMRGTGGAGNQPQHF
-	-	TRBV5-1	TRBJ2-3	TGCGCCAGCAGCTCCTTTTCAGGGACTAGCACAGATACGCAGTATTTT	CASSSFSGTSTDTQYF